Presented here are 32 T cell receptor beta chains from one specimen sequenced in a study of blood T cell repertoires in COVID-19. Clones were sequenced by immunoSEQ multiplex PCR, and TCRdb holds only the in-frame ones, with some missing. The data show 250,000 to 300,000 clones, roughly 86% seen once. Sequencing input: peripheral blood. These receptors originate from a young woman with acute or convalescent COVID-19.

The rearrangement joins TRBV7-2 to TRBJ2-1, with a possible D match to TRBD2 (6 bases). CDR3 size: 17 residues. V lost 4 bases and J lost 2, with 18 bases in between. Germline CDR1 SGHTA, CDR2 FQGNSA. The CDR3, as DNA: TGTGCCAGCAGCTCAAGGGGCCTAGCGAGGACCTACAATGAGCAGTTCTTC. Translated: CASSSRGLARTYNEQFF.

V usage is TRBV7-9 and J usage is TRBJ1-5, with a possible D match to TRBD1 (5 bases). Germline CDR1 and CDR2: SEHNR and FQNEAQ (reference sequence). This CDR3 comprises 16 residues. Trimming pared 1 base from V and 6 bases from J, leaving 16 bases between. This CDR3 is CASSLDGRQGSQPQHF. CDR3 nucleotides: TGTGCCAGCAGCTTAGATGGGAGGCAGGGAAGTCAGCCCCAGCATTTT.

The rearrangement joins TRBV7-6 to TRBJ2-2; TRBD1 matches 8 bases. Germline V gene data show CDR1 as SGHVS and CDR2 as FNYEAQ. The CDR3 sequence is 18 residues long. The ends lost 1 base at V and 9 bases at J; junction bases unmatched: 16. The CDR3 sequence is CASSLGRTGTVGARELFF. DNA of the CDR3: TGTGCCAGCAGCTTAGGACGGACAGGGACCGTGGGTGCCCGGGAGCTGTTTTTT.

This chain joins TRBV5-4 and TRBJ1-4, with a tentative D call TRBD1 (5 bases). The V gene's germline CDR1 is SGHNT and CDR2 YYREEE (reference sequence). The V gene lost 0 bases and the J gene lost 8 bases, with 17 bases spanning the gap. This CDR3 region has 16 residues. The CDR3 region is CASSLAPGGGQEKLFF. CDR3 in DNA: TGTGCCAGCAGCTTGGCCCCCGGGGGGGGTCAAGAAAAACTGTTTTTT.

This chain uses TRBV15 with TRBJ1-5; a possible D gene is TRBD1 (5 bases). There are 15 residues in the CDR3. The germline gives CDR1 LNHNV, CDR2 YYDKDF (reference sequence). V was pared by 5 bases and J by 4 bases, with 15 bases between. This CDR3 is CATSGGQGMNQPQHF. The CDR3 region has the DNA TGTGCCACCAGCGGCGGCCAGGGTATGAATCAGCCCCAGCATTTT.

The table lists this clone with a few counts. The CDR3 loop reads CASSPDRGPDTQYF. The CDR3, as DNA: TGTGCCAGCAGCCCTGACAGGGGGCCAGATACGCAGTATTTT. The rearrangement joins TRBV7-9 to TRBJ2-3; 10 nucleotides line up with TRBD1. Germline trimming cut 5 bases from V and 4 bases from J; bases unmatched to any gene: 3. The germline gives CDR1 SEHNR, CDR2 FQNEAQ (reference sequence). The CDR3 runs to 14 residues.

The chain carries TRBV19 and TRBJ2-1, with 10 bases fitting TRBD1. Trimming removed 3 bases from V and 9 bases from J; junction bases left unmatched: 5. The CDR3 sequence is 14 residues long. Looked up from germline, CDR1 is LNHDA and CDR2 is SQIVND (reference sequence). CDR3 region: CASSIGDRGGEQFF. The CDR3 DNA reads TGTGCCAGTAGTATTGGGGACAGGGGTGGTGAGCAGTTCTTC. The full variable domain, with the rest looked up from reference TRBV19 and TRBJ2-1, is DGGITQSPKYLFRKEGQNVTLSCEQNLNHDAMYWYRQDPGQGLRLIYYSQIVNDFQKGDIAEGYSVSREKKESFPLTVTSAQKNPTAFYLCASSIGDRGGEQFFGPGTRLTVL.

The CDR3 loop is CAISELSGSLSYEQYF. CDR3 DNA: TGTGCCATCAGTGAGCTTAGCGGGAGTCTCTCCTACGAGCAGTACTTC. The V gene is TRBV10-3, the J gene TRBJ2-7; 9 bases align to TRBD2. Germline loops: CDR1 ENHRY, CDR2 SYGVKD. The V gene end was trimmed by 2 bases and the J gene end by 0 bases; junction bases not matched to a gene: 5. The CDR3 sequence is 16 residues long.

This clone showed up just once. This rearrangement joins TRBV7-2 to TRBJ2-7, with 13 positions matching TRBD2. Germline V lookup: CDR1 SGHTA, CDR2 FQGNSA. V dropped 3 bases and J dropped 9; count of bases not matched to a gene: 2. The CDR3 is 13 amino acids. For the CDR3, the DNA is TGTGCCAGCAGCTTCGGGACTAGCGGGATGCAGTACTTC. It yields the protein CASSFGTSGMQYF.

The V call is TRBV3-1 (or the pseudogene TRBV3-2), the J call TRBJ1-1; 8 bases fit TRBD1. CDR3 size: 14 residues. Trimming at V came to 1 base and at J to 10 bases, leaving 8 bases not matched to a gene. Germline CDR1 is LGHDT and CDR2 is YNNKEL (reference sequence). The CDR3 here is CASSQVRGQSGAFF. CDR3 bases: TGTGCCAGCAGCCAAGTCAGGGGGCAGAGTGGAGCTTTCTTT.

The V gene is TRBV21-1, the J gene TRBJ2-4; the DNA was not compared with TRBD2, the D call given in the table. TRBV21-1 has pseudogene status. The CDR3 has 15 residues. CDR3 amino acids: CARLPSGRAQNIQYF. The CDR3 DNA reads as TGTGCCAGATTACCGAGCGGGAGGGCCCAAAACATTCAGTACTTC.

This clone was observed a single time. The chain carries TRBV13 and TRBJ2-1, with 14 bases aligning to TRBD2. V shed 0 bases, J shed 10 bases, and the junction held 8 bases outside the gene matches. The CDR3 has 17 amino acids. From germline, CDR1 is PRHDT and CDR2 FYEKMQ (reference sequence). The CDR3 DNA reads TGTGCCAGCAGCTTAGGCCTAGGGACTAGCGGGAGCGGGGAGCAGTTCTTC. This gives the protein CASSLGLGTSGSGEQFF.

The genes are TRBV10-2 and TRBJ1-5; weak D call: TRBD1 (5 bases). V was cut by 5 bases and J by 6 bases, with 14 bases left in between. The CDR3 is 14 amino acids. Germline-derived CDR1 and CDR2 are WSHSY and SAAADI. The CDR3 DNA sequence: TGCGCCAGCAGTACTATCGGCCAGGGTCAGCCCCAGCATTTT. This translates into CASSTIGQGQPQHF.

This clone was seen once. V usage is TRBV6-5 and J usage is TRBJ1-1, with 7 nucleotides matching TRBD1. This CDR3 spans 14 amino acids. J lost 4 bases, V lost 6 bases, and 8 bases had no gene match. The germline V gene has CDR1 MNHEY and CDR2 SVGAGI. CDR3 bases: TGTGCCAGCAGAACCCGAGGGGGCGGCACTGAAGCTTTCTTT. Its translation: CASRTRGGGTEAFF.

The CDR3 nucleotides read TGTGCCAGCAGCTACACGACCAGCTTGACACCTAACACTGAAGCTTTCTTT. Translating it yields CASSYTTSLTPNTEAFF. The V gene is TRBV7-2, the J gene TRBJ1-1; D is undetermined. The CDR3 consists of 17 residues. CDR1 SGHTA and CDR2 FQGNSA come from the germline V gene. The V and J ends lost 4 bases and 2 bases respectively, with 20 bases between them.

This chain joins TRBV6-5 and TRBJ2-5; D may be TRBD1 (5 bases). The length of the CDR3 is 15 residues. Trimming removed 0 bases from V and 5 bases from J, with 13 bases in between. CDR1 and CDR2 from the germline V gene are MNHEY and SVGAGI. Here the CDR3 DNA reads TGTGCCAGCAGTTACTCCGGACACATCCCCGAGACCCAGTACTTC. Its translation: CASSYSGHIPETQYF.

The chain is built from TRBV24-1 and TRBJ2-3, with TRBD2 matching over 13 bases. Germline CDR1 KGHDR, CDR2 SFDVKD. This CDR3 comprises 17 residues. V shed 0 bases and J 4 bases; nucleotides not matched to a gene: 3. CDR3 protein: CATSDLGTSGIADTQYF. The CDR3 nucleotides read TGTGCCACCAGTGATTTGGGGACTAGCGGGATTGCAGATACGCAGTATTTT.

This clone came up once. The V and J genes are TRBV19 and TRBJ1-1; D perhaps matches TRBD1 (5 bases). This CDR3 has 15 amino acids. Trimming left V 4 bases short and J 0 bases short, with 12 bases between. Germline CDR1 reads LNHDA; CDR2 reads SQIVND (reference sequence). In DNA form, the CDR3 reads TGTGCCAGTAGTAGGGCAGGGTTAATGAACACTGAAGCTTTCTTT. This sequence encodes CASSRAGLMNTEAFF.

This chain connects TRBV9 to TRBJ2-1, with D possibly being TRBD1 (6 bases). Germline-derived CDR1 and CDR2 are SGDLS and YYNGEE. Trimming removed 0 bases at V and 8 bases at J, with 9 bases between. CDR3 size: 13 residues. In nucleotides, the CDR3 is TGTGCCAGCAGCGTAGCAGGGGTCCATGAGCAGTTCTTC. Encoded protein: CASSVAGVHEQFF.

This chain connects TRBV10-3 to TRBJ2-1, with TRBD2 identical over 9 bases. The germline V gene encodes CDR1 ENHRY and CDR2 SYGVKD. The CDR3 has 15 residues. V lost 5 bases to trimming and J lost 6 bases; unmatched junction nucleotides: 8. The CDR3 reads CAISSLAGGGNEQFF. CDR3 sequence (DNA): TGTGCCATCAGTTCACTAGCGGGCGGTGGCAATGAGCAGTTCTTC.

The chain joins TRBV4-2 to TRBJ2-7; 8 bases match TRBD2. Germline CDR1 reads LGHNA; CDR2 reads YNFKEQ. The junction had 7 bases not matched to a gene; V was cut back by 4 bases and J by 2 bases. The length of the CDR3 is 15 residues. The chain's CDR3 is CASSPVAGPTYEQYF. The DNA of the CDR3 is TGTGCCAGCAGCCCAGTAGCGGGACCGACCTACGAGCAGTACTTC.

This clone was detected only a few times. The CDR3 DNA follows: TGTGCCAGCAGCCTTAGCGGCAGCCAGCCGTCCAATGAGCAGTTCTTC. It translates to CASSLSGSQPSNEQFF. The chain is built from TRBV7-2 and TRBJ2-1, with D possibly TRBD2 on 6 matching bases. V lost 5 bases to trimming and J lost 6 bases, with 20 bases between them. CDR3 length equals 16 residues. Germline CDR1 is SGHTA and CDR2 is FQGNSA. Drawing the rest from reference TRBV7-2 and TRBJ2-1, the complete variable domain is GAGVSQSPSNKVTEKGKDVELRCDPISGHTALYWYRQSLGQGLEFLIYFQGNSAPDKSGLPSDRFSAERTGGSVSTLTIQRTQQEDSAVYLCASSLSGSQPSNEQFFGPGTRLTVL.

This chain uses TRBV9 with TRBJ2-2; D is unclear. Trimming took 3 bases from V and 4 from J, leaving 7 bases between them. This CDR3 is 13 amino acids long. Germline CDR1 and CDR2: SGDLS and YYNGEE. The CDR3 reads CASSEEITGELFF. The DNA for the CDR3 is TGTGCCAGCAGCGAAGAGATCACCGGGGAGCTGTTTTTT.

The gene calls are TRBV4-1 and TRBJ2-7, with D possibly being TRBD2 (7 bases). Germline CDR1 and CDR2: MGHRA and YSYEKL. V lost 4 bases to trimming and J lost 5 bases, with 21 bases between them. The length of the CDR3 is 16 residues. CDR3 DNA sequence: TGCGCCAGCAGCCGTCCAGGAGGGGGGGACCGGGACGAGCAGTACTTC. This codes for CASSRPGGGDRDEQYF.

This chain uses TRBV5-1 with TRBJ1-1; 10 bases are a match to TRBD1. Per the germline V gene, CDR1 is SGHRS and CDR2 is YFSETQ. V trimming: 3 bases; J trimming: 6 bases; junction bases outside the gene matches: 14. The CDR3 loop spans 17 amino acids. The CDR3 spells CASSSTGGIEYRAEAFF. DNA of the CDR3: TGCGCCAGCAGCTCGACAGGGGGCATCGAATATCGCGCTGAAGCTTTCTTT.

CDR3 sequence (DNA): TGTGCCAGCAGCAAGGGACAGGGCGGTAACTATGGCTACACCTTC. The encoded protein is CASSKGQGGNYGYTF. This chain links TRBV9 with TRBJ1-2; the match to TRBD1 covers 9 bases. V lost 4 bases to trimming and J lost 1 base; unmatched junction nucleotides: 5. Germline CDR1 and CDR2: SGDLS and YYNGEE. The CDR3 contains 15 residues.

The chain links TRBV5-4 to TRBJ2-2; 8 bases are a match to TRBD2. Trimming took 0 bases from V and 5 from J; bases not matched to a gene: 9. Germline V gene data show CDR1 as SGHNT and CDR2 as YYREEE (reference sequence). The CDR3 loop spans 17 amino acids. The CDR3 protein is CASSLEVGRARTGELFF. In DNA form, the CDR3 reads TGTGCCAGCAGCTTGGAGGTCGGGAGGGCCCGGACCGGGGAGCTGTTTTTT.

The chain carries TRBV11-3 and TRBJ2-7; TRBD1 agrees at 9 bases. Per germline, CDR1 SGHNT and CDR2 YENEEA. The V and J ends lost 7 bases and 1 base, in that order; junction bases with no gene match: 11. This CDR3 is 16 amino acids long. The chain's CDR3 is CASTRLMGQGSYEQYF. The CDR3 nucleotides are TGTGCCAGCACCCGGCTTATGGGACAGGGATCCTACGAGCAGTACTTC.

Here the CDR3 reads CASSQVAEAFF. The CDR3 DNA is TGTGCCAGCAGCCAAGTGGCAGAAGCTTTCTTT. This chain links TRBV14 with TRBJ1-1; D not resolved. Germline V gives CDR1 SGHDN, CDR2 FVKESK. This CDR3 has 11 residues. V lost 1 base and J 8 bases, leaving 5 bases between the germline ends. Supplemented by reference TRBV14 and TRBJ1-1, the full variable domain reads EAGVTQFPSHSVIEKGQTVTLRCDPISGHDNLYWYRRVMGKEIKFLLHFVKESKQDESGMPNNRFLAERTGGTYSTLKVQPAELEDSGVYFCASSQVAEAFFGQGTRLTVV.

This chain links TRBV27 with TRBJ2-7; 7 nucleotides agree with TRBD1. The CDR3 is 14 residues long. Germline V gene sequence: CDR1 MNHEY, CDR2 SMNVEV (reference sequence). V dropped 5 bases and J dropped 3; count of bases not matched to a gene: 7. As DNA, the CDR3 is TGTGCCAGCAGTAAAAGGACAGGAGACTACGAGCAGTACTTC. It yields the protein CASSKRTGDYEQYF.

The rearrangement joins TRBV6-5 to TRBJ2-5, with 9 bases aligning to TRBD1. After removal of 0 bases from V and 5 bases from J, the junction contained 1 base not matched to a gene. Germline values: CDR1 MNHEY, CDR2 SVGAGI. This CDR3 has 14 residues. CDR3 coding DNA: TGTGCCAGCAGTTACTCGGGGACAGGGGAGACCCAGTACTTC. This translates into CASSYSGTGETQYF.

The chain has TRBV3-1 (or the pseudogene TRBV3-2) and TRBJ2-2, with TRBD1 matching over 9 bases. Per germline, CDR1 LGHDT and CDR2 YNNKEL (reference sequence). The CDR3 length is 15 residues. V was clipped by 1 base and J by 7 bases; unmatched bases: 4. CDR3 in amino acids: CASSQVGQGHGELFF. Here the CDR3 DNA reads TGTGCCAGCAGCCAAGTCGGACAGGGGCACGGGGAGCTGTTTTTT.